This T cell receptor beta chain emerged from a study of T-cell reconstitution after alpha-beta-depleted transplantation in children. This clonotype came up many times. Its specificity is not known. V lost 4 bases, J lost 7 bases, and 10 bases lay in between. This CDR3 spans 13 amino acids. The germline CDR1 and CDR2 sequences are LGHDT and YNNKEL (reference sequence). A TCRbeta library incorporating unique molecular identifiers was prepared. From the PCR reads, TCRdb called clonotypes with MiXCR, one entry per CDR3 protein. The table lists around 270,000 distinct CDR3 sequences, 10% of them singletons. Study-level points and caveats: Diversity of TCRbeta at day 60 was high in some patients, arising from surviving recipient T cells and thymic progenitors. Reportedly, only several hundred clones from non-depleted graft cells drove alpha-beta T-cell counts at about two months. A year had passed since transplant, and T-cell counts and diversity by then came mostly from newly produced T cells.

V is TRBV3-1 and J is TRBJ2-2; D not resolved. The receptor's source is a boy under two years old with acute myeloid leukemia, due to receive a stem cell transplant. This material consisted of PBMCs, taken before TCRalphabeta/CD19-depleted stem cell transplant. CDR3 region: CASSPTKFGELFF. CDR3 DNA sequence: TGTGCCAGCAGCCCCACGAAGTTCGGGGAGCTGTTTTTT.